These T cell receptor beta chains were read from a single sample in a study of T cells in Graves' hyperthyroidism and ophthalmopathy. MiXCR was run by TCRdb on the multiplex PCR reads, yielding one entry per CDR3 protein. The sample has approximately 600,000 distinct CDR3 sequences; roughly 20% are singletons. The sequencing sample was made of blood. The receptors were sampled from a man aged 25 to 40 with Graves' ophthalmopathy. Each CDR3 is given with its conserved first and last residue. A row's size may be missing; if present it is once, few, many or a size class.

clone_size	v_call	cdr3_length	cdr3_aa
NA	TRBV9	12	CASGGQGYGYTF
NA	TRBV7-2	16	CASSFNTLLSSYEQYF
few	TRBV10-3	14	CAISEGQGDQPQHF
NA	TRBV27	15	CASSPRDFSTGELFF
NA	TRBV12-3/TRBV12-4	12	CAIRGPNTEAFF
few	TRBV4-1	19	CASSPSWGSSGLSTGELFF
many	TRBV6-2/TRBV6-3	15	CASSYSNGRAYEQYF
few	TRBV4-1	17	CASSQDRWGYGYTEAFF
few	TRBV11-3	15	CASSPRQGMENEQFF
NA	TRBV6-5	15	CASSYEHSGANVLTF
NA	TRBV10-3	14	CAISDLRVGYGYTF
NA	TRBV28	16	CASSLYPPNSGNTIYF
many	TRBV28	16	CASSLKWLAGAYEQYF
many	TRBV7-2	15	CASSERTGFEYEQYF
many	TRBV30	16	CAWSVAYRGPNTEAFF
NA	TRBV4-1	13	CASSRVRLNEQYF
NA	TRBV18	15	CASSPPGTAKYEQYF
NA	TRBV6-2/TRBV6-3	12	CASSYAPYEQYF
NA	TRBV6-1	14	CASSEPYRNQPQHF
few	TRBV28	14	CASSFTGDNQPQHF
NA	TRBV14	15	CASSQESSGWGEAFF
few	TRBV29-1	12	CSAVQGYYEQYF
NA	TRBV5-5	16	CASSVTGTGEGYGYTF
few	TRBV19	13	CASSMDSYYGYTF
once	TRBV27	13	CASSLMSGETQYF
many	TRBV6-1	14	CASSPPGQWTEAFF
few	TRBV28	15	CASSPWSGSLYEQYF
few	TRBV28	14	CASSLELAGDTQYF
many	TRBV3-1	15	CASSQAGSVGTEAFF
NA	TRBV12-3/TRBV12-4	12	CASSWGYYGYTF
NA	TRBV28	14	CANGKQGNYYEQYF
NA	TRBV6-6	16	CASSYSGDRVNYEQYF
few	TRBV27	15	CASSPLGGGGHGYTF
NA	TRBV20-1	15	CSARDRSGPTYEQYF
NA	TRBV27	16	CASSFRGSYSNQPQHF
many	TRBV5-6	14	CASSLGGRFYEQFF
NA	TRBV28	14	CASSTTGQGKTQYF
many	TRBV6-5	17	CASSYSKAGGSLDGYTF
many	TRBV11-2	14	CASSLERQSETQYF
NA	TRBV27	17	CASSLSRGVGYQETQYF
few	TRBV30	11	CAWSVLKSYTF
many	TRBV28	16	CASSSYLAPKGETQYF
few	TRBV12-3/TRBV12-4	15	CASSSGPLGTDTQYF
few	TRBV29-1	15	CSVEDRAGSYYEQYF
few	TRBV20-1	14	CSTRDPESAYEQYF
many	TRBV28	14	CASSFWATNEKLFF